This TCR beta chain was sequenced for a study of T cells in Graves' hyperthyroidism and ophthalmopathy. Study-wide context: Any treatment followed the collection of peripheral blood at initial diagnosis. Study outcomes and limitations: Ophthalmopathy and stable hyperthyroidism were separated by a 13 V-J model.

Patients having uncontrolled infection, another autoimmune disease, pregnancy or lactation were not included. This clonotype was counted only a few times. Its antigen is as yet unknown. Amplification targeted TCR beta CDR3 regions from RNA transcripts. HTBI primers were employed in a first-round RT-PCR of the TCR CDR3. MiXCR, applied by TCRdb to the multiplex PCR reads, yields one record per CDR3 protein. The sample has approximately 710,000 distinct CDR3 sequences; roughly 17% are singletons. This CDR3 has 13 amino acids. The V gene lost 4 bases and the J gene lost 10 bases, with 15 bases spanning the gap. CDR1 is SGDLS, CDR2 YYNGEE, per germline.

Sequences were obtained from blood. The clonotype was recovered from a man aged 45-65 years with Graves' hyperthyroidism. V gene TRBV9 combines with J gene TRBJ2-1, with a tentative D call TRBD2 (6 bases). As DNA, the CDR3 is TGTGCCAGCAGCCACGGAGGGCCAAGGGAGCAGTTCTTC. Translated, it gives CASSHGGPREQFF.